The source of this T cell receptor beta chain is a study of OX40 agonist ivuxolimab in advanced cancers. Study background: Patients receiving dose escalation had hepatocellular carcinoma, melanoma, renal cell or head and neck cancer.

With regard to this clone: Its specificity is unknown.

Some clones are missing from TCRdb's copy, which holds only in-frame ones; the method was immunoSEQ multiplex PCR. There are 9,500 to 12,000 clones in the sample; roughly 73% occur only once, and around 34% lies in the top ten. Notes on the study in general: By week 6 at 0.1 to 3.0 mg/kg, blood CD4+ and CD8+ T cells had expanded clonally. Among expanded peripheral T cells, antigen specificity went undetermined.

V shed 3 bases and J shed 0 bases, with 9 bases lying between them. CDR3 length: 14 amino acids. CDR1 and CDR2 (germline): SQVTM, ANQGSEA. V is TRBV29-1 and J is TRBJ2-1; TRBD2 is a possible D gene (6 bases). This receptor was taken from an adult with an advanced solid tumor such as melanoma, head and neck, liver or kidney cancer. The sequencing used CD4+ or CD8+ T cells sorted from blood, collected in a trial of the OX40 agonist ivuxolimab. CDR3 region: CSVEGLSSYNEQFF. DNA for the CDR3: TGCAGCGTTGAGGGACTGTCCTCCTACAATGAGCAGTTCTTC.